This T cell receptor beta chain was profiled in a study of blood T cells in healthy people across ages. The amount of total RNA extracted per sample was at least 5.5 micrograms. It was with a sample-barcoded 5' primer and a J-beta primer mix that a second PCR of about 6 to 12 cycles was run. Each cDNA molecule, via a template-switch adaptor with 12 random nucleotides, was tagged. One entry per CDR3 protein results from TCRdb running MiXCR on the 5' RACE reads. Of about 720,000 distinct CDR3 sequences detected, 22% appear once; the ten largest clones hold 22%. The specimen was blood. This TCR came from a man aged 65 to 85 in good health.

The CDR3 nucleotides read TGCAGTGCTAGAGATGCCGGGATTTTTCAAGAGACCCAGTACTTC. Its protein product is CSARDAGIFQETQYF. The chain couples TRBV20-1 to TRBJ2-5, with D possibly matching TRBD2 (5 bases). Germline V gene sequence: CDR1 DFQATT, CDR2 SNEGSKA (reference sequence). Trimming stripped 0 bases from V and 2 bases from J, with 13 bases between. The CDR3 is made up of 15 amino acids.